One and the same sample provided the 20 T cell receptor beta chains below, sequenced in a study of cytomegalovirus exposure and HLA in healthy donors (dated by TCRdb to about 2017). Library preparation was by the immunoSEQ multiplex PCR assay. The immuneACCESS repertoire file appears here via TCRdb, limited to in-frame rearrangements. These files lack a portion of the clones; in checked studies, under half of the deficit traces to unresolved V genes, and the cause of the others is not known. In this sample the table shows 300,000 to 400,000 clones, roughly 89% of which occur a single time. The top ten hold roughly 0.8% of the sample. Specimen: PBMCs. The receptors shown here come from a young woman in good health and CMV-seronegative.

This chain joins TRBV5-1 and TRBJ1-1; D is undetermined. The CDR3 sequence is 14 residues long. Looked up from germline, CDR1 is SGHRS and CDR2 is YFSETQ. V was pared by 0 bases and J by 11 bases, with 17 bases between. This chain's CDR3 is CASSLAVGGRKAFF. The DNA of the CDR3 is TGCGCCAGCAGCTTGGCCGTAGGAGGGAGGAAGGCTTTCTTT.

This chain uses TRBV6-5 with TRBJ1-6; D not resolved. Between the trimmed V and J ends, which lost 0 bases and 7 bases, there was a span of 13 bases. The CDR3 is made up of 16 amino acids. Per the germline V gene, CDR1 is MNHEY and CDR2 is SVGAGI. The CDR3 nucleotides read TGTGCCAGCAGTTACTCTCCAGCCACCGGGAATTCACCCCTCCACTTT. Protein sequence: CASSYSPATGNSPLHF.

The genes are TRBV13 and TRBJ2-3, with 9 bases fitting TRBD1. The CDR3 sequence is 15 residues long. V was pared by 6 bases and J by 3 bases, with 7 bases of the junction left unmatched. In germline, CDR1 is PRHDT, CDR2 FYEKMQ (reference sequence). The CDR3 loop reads CASRPGQGMTDTQYF. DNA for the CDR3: TGTGCCAGCAGACCGGGACAGGGAATGACAGATACGCAGTATTTT.

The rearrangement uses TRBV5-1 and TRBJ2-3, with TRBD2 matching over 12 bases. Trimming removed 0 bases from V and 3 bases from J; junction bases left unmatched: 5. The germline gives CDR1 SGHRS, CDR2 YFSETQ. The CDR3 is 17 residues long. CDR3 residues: CASSLGLAGGPTDTQYF. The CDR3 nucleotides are TGCGCCAGCAGCTTGGGTCTAGCGGGAGGGCCTACAGATACGCAGTATTTT.

CDR3 nucleotide sequence: TGTGCCAGCAGCTTAACCTCGGACGGGACAGGGGTTTCCTACGAGCAGTACTTC. This encodes CASSLTSDGTGVSYEQYF. The J gene is TRBJ2-7, the V gene TRBV11-2; 10 bases are a match to TRBD1. V shed 2 bases and J 1 base; nucleotides not matched to a gene: 11. This CDR3 contains 18 residues. CDR1 and CDR2 from the germline V gene are SGHAT and FQNNGV.

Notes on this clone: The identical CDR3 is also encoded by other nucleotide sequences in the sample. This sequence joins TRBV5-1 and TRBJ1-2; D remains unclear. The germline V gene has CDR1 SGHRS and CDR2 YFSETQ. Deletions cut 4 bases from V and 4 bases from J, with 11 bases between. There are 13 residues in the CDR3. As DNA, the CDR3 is TGCGCCAGCAGCCTAGAGGGCGGCTATGGCTACACCTTC. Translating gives CASSLEGGYGYTF.

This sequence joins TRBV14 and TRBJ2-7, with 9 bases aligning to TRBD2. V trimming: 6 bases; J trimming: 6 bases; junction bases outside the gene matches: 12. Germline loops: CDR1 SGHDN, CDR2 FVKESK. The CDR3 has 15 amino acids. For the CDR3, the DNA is TGTGCCAGCAGAGAAGCGGGGGGCCACCCTGCCGAGCAGTACTTC. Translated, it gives CASREAGGHPAEQYF.

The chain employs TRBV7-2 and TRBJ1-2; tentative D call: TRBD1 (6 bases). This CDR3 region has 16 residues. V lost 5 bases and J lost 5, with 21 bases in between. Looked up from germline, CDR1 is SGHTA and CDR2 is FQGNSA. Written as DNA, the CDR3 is TGTGCCAGCAGCCCCGCCTCGACAGGATCGGGGTATGGCTACACCTTC. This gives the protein CASSPASTGSGYGYTF.

CDR3 bases: TGTGCCAGCAGCGAGAGGGGGGGATTGGCTTTTGGAGAGACCCAGTACTTC. Protein: CASSERGGLAFGETQYF. The V gene is TRBV13, the J gene TRBJ2-5; D possibly corresponds to TRBD2 (7 bases). The CDR3 spans 17 residues. V gave up 5 bases and J gave up 4 bases, with 23 bases separating them. CDR1 and CDR2 from the germline V gene are PRHDT and FYEKMQ (reference sequence).

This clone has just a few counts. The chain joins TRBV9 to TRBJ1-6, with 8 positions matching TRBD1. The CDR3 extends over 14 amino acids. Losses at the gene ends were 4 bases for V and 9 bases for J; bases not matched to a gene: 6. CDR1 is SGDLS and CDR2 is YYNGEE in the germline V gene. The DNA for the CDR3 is TGTGCCAGCAGCTTCCGACAGGGGTCTTCACCCCTCCACTTT. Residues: CASSFRQGSSPLHF.

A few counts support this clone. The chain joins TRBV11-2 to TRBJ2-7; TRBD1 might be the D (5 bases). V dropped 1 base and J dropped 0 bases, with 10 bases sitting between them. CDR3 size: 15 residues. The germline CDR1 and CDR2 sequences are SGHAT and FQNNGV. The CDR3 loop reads CASSLVAGFSYEQYF. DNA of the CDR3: TGTGCCAGCAGCTTAGTAGCAGGGTTCTCCTACGAGCAGTACTTC.

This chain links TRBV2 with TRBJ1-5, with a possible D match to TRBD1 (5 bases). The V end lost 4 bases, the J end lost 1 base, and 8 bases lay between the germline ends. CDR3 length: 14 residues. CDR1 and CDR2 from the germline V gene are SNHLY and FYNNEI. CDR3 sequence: CASSGTSSNQPQHF. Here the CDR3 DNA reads TGTGCCAGCAGTGGGACATCCAGCAATCAGCCCCAGCATTTT.

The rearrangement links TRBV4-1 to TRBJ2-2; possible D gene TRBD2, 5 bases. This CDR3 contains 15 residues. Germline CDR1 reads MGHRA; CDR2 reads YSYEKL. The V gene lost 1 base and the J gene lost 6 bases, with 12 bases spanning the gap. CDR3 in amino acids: CASSQVGAGAGELFF. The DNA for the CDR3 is TGCGCCAGCAGCCAAGTGGGAGCAGGAGCCGGGGAGCTGTTTTTT.

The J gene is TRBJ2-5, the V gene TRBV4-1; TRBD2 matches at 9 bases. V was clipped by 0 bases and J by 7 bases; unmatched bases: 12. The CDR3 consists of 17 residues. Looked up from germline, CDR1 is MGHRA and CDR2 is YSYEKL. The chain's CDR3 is CASSQDTTSGKGGTQYF. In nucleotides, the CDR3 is TGCGCCAGCAGCCAAGATACGACTAGCGGAAAAGGGGGGACCCAGTACTTC.

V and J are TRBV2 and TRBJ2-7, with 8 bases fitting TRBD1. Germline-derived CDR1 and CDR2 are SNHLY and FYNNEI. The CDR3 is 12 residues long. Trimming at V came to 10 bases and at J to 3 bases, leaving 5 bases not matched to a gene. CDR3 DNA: TGTGCCATAGGACAGGGTGACTACGAGCAGTACTTC. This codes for CAIGQGDYEQYF.

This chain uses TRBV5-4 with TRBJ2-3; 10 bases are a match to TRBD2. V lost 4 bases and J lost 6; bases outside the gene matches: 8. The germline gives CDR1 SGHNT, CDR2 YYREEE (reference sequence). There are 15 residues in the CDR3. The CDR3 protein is CASSVAGGKWDTQYF. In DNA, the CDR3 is TGTGCCAGCAGCGTAGCGGGGGGAAAGTGGGATACGCAGTATTTT.

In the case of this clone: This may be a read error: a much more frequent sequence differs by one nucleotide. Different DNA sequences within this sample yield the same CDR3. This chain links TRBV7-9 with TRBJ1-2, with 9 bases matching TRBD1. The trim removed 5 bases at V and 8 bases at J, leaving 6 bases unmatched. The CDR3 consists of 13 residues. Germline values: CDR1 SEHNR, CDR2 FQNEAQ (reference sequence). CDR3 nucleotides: TGTGCCAGCAGCCCGAATACAGGGGGCGGCTACACCTTC. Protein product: CASSPNTGGGYTF.

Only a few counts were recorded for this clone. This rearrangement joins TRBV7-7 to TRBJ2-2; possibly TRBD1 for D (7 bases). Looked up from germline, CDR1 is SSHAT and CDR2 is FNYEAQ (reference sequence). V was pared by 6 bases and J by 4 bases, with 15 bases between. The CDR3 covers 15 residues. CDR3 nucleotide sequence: TGTGCCAGCAGTCCGACAGGGCGGGGCACCGGGGAGCTGTTTTTT. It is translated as CASSPTGRGTGELFF.

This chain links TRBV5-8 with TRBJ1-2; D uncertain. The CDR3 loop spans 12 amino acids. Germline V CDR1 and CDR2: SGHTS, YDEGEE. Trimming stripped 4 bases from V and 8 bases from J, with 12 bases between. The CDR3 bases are TGTGCCAGCAGCCCGTTAACCCGGGGCTACACCTTC. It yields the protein CASSPLTRGYTF. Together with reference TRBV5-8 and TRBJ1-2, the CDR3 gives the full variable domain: EAGVTQSPTHLIKTRGQQATLRCSPISGHTSVYWYQQALGLGLQFLLWYDEGEERNRGNFPPRFSGRQFPNYSSELNVNALELEDSALYLCASSPLTRGYTFGSGTRLTVV.

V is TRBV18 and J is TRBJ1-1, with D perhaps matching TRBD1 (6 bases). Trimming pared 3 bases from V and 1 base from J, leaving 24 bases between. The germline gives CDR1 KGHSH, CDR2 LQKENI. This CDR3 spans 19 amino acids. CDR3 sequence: CASSPRTGTSSSTNTEAFF. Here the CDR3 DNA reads TGTGCCAGCTCACCGAGAACCGGGACAAGCAGCTCTACGAACACTGAAGCTTTCTTT.